The 25 T cell receptor beta chains reported below all come from one sample, sequenced in a study of shared T cell receptors in the human thymus. TCRdb's table, derived via immunoSEQ multiplex PCR, lists solely in-frame clones and lacks some. The table has hundreds of thousands of clones, 78% seen once. These data were also reused for a study on human thymus T cells.

The sample comprised thymocytes. The receptors were gathered from a boy less than two years old with a congenital heart defect.

This clone was seen a few times. The chain couples TRBV5-4 to TRBJ2-7, with 10 nucleotides matching TRBD1. Germline-derived CDR1 and CDR2 are SGHNT and YYREEE (reference sequence). This CDR3 comprises 16 residues. The V segment lost 3 bases and the J segment 6 bases; nucleotides outside the gene matches: 12. CDR3 amino acids: CASSSLTGTGEGEQYF. The CDR3 DNA sequence: TGTGCCAGCAGCTCGTTAACCGGGACAGGGGAGGGCGAGCAGTACTTC.

This chain uses TRBV5-6 with TRBJ2-7, with D uncertain. CDR1 is SGHDT, CDR2 YYEEEE, per germline. The CDR3 is 15 amino acids. Trimming took off 1 base at V and 4 bases at J, with 15 bases between the two ends. Here the CDR3 DNA reads TGTGCCAGCAGCTTGAGATTCGGAGTTCCGTACGAGCAGTACTTC. Residues: CASSLRFGVPYEQYF.

CDR3 in DNA: TGTGCCACCAGCGGTCAGGGGGCCTACGAGCAGTACTTC. Protein product: CATSGQGAYEQYF. The chain couples TRBV15 to TRBJ2-7, with 7 bases matching TRBD1. Germline CDR1 LNHNV, CDR2 YYDKDF (reference sequence). The CDR3 extends over 13 amino acids. The V gene end was trimmed by 5 bases and the J gene end by 2 bases; junction bases not matched to a gene: 3.

This sequence joins TRBV28 and TRBJ2-7; the D gene is possibly TRBD1 (8 bases). The length of the CDR3 is 14 residues. Deletions cut 7 bases from V and 7 bases from J, with 20 bases between. Germline V CDR1 and CDR2: MDHEN, SYDVKM. This chain's CDR3 is CASNLNRGGKEQYF. The DNA of the CDR3 is TGTGCCAGCAACCTGAACAGGGGGGGCAAGGAGCAGTACTTC.

This chain links TRBV7-9 with TRBJ2-7, with 15 bases that match TRBD2. Trimming removed 5 bases from V and 5 bases from J; junction bases left unmatched: 7. The germline gives CDR1 SEHNR, CDR2 FQNEAQ (reference sequence). This CDR3 has 16 amino acids. This CDR3 reads CASSPRTSGRADEQYF. CDR3 DNA: TGTGCCAGCAGCCCCCGGACTAGCGGGAGGGCCGACGAGCAGTACTTC.

The chain couples TRBV4-2 to TRBJ2-3, with a tentative D call TRBD2 (6 bases). CDR3 length equals 17 residues. With 5 bases removed from V and 4 bases from J, the gap between germline ends came to 22 bases. Germline assignment: CDR1 LGHNA and CDR2 YNFKEQ. The CDR3 loop is CASSAPGPGDRADTQYF. The CDR3 nucleotides read TGTGCCAGCAGCGCCCCGGGGCCGGGGGACCGCGCAGATACGCAGTATTTT.

The V gene is TRBV29-1, the J gene TRBJ2-5; D possibly corresponds to TRBD2 (6 bases). Germline V gene sequence: CDR1 SQVTM, CDR2 ANQGSEA. V lost 4 bases and J 5 bases, leaving 17 bases between the germline ends. The CDR3 contains 14 residues. CDR3 DNA sequence: TGCAGCGTTGGGAGTCTAGCGTCCGAGGAGACCCAGTACTTC. Translated, it gives CSVGSLASEETQYF.

This rearrangement joins TRBV2 to TRBJ2-2; the D gene is possibly TRBD1 (6 bases). The germline V gene has CDR1 SNHLY and CDR2 FYNNEI. This CDR3 contains 15 residues. V was shortened by 6 bases and J by 6 bases, with 17 bases between the two germline ends. CDR3 protein: CASSRGPARPGELFF. DNA for the CDR3: TGTGCCAGCAGCAGGGGACCAGCAAGGCCCGGGGAGCTGTTTTTT.

The chain links TRBV15 to TRBJ2-3; the match to TRBD2 covers 12 bases. The CDR3 extends over 15 amino acids. Trimming took 8 bases from V and 3 from J; bases not matched to a gene: 6. Germline V CDR1 and CDR2: LNHNV, YYDKDF (reference sequence). In DNA form, the CDR3 reads TGTGCCACCTATACTAGCGGGAGGTTAACAGATACGCAGTATTTT. Protein: CATYTSGRLTDTQYF.

The rearrangement links TRBV15 to TRBJ2-3; TRBD1 aligns across 8 bases. The length of the CDR3 is 14 residues. Looked up from germline, CDR1 is LNHNV and CDR2 is YYDKDF (reference sequence). V gave up 3 bases and J gave up 4 bases; unmatched junction bases: 3. This chain's CDR3 is CATSRVDRADTQYF. The DNA for the CDR3 is TGTGCCACCAGCAGGGTGGACAGGGCAGATACGCAGTATTTT.

V is TRBV4-1 and J is TRBJ2-2; 11 bases map to TRBD1. Germline CDR1 MGHRA, CDR2 YSYEKL. V shed 4 bases and J 7 bases; nucleotides not matched to a gene: 5. CDR3 length: 15 residues. The CDR3 DNA sequence: TGCGCCAGCAGCCCGGACAGGGGGCAAGACGGGGAGCTGTTTTTT. Its protein is CASSPDRGQDGELFF.

The chain uses TRBV4-2 and TRBJ2-1, with 12 positions matching TRBD2. Trimming cost V 1 base and J 10 bases; bases outside gene matches: 8. This CDR3 is built from 16 residues. CDR1 LGHNA and CDR2 YNFKEQ come from the germline V gene. The CDR3 sequence is CASSQVRLAGGEEQFF. In nucleotides, the CDR3 is TGTGCCAGCAGCCAAGTAAGGCTAGCGGGAGGGGAAGAGCAGTTCTTC.

This clone turned up a few times. V gene TRBV4-3 combines with J gene TRBJ2-3; 7 bases agree with TRBD2. The CDR3 is 17 amino acids. The V segment lost 0 bases and the J segment 2 bases; nucleotides outside the gene matches: 8. The germline CDR1 and CDR2 sequences are LGHNA and YSLEER. The CDR3 loop reads CASSQDGGSGYTDTQYF. Here the CDR3 DNA reads TGCGCCAGCAGCCAAGATGGCGGGAGTGGTTACACAGATACGCAGTATTTT.

V and J are TRBV2 and TRBJ2-7; 8 bases line up with TRBD2. Germline trimming cut 5 bases from V and 2 bases from J; bases unmatched to any gene: 11. This CDR3 has 16 amino acids. Germline V gene data show CDR1 as SNHLY and CDR2 as FYNNEI. The CDR3 protein is CASSSSRGGSPYEQYF. Written as DNA, the CDR3 is TGTGCCAGCAGTTCCTCCCGGGGGGGCTCCCCCTACGAGCAGTACTTC. The full variable domain, its missing parts supplied by reference TRBV2 and TRBJ2-7, is EPEVTQTPSHQVTQMGQEVILRCVPISNHLYFYWYRQILGQKVEFLVSFYNNEISEKSEIFDDQFSVERPDGSNFTLKIRSTKLEDSAMYFCASSSSRGGSPYEQYFGPGTRLTVT.

The chain links TRBV27 to TRBJ2-3, with D possibly matching TRBD2 (6 bases). The CDR3 totals 16 residues. The V gene's germline CDR1 is MNHEY and CDR2 SMNVEV (reference sequence). The V and J ends lost 6 bases and 0 bases respectively, with 16 bases between them. In nucleotides, the CDR3 is TGTGCCAGCAGCCCCCTAGCGCGACCTAGCACAGATACGCAGTATTTT. Translation: CASSPLARPSTDTQYF.

The chain recombines TRBV7-3 with TRBJ2-5; 9 positions match TRBD2. Looked up from germline, CDR1 is SGHTA and CDR2 is FQGTGA. The V and J ends lost 4 bases and 2 bases, in that order; junction bases with no gene match: 8. The CDR3 extends over 16 amino acids. The DNA for the CDR3 is TGTGCCAGCAGCTCCCAAGGTAGCGGGAGTCAAGAGACCCAGTACTTC. As protein: CASSSQGSGSQETQYF.

The table lists this clone with a few counts. This sequence joins TRBV29-1 and TRBJ2-1; TRBD1 is a possible D gene (6 bases). The CDR3 totals 13 residues. Trimming shortened V by 7 bases and J by 0 bases, and 10 bases separated the two germline ends. The germline gives CDR1 SQVTM, CDR2 ANQGSEA. The CDR3 loop is CSALTGSYNEQFF. The CDR3 DNA reads as TGCAGCGCCTTGACAGGCTCCTACAATGAGCAGTTCTTC.

V is TRBV6-1 and J is TRBJ2-7; D may be TRBD1 (6 bases). V lost 6 bases, J lost 5 bases, and 20 bases lay in between. Germline V gene data show CDR1 as MNHNS and CDR2 as SASEGT. The CDR3 totals 15 residues. This chain's CDR3 is CASRVLGQGSHEQYF. Here the CDR3 DNA reads TGTGCCAGCAGGGTATTGGGGCAGGGGTCCCACGAGCAGTACTTC.

The chain combines TRBV27 with TRBJ2-7; a weak D match, TRBD1 (6 bases). CDR3 size: 16 residues. Trimming pared 7 bases from V and 1 base from J, leaving 20 bases between. The germline CDR1 and CDR2 sequences are MNHEY and SMNVEV (reference sequence). CDR3: CASTQRPGHGSYEQYF. The CDR3, as DNA: TGTGCCAGCACCCAAAGGCCGGGACACGGGTCCTACGAGCAGTACTTC.

This chain joins TRBV10-2 and TRBJ2-7; D is undetermined. Germline-derived CDR1 and CDR2 are WSHSY and SAAADI. The CDR3 runs to 16 residues. Trimming cost V 1 base and J 2 bases, with 15 bases left between them. The CDR3 here is CASSEFETTPTYEQYF. The CDR3 nucleotides read TGCGCCAGCAGTGAGTTTGAAACCACACCAACCTACGAGCAGTACTTC.

This clone was counted only a few times. V is TRBV5-1 and J is TRBJ2-1, with 12 positions matching TRBD2. From germline, CDR1 is SGHRS and CDR2 YFSETQ. There are 18 residues in the CDR3. V was pared by 4 bases and J by 10 bases, with 18 bases of the junction left unmatched. In DNA form, the CDR3 reads TGCGCCAGCAGCCTCGGGACTAGCGGGTATAACTATGCCGGGGAGCAGTTCTTC. This encodes CASSLGTSGYNYAGEQFF.

The V and J genes are TRBV30 and TRBJ2-7, with TRBD2 matching 7 bases. V shed 0 bases and J 0 bases; nucleotides not matched to a gene: 2. This CDR3 contains 14 residues. Germline V lookup: CDR1 GTSNPN, CDR2 SVGIG (reference sequence). The chain's CDR3 is CAWSVLAASYEQYF. Here the CDR3 DNA reads TGTGCCTGGAGTGTGCTAGCGGCCTCCTACGAGCAGTACTTC.

This clone was detected only once. Compared with germline, one end of the junction differs, possibly owing to a read error. This chain connects TRBV7-7 to TRBJ2-2, with TRBD1 matching 7 bases. The germline CDR1 and CDR2 sequences are SSHAT and FNYEAQ (reference sequence). This CDR3 region has 17 residues. The DNA for the CDR3 is TGTGCTAGCAGCTTACAGGGGAAGGGATCGAACACCGGGGAGCTGTTTTTT. This sequence encodes CASSLQGKGSNTGELFF.

The V call is TRBV27, the J call TRBJ1-1, with 8 bases aligning to TRBD1. V gave up 6 bases and J gave up 1 base; unmatched junction bases: 1. CDR1 and CDR2 from the germline V gene are MNHEY and SMNVEV (reference sequence). The CDR3 spans 13 residues. The CDR3: CASRGTGNTEAFF. The DNA for the CDR3 is TGTGCCAGCAGAGGGACAGGGAACACTGAAGCTTTCTTT.

The chain carries TRBV5-1 and TRBJ2-2; D may be TRBD1 (6 bases). This CDR3 is 15 amino acids long. Trimming cost V 4 bases and J 5 bases, with 15 bases left between them. The germline V gene encodes CDR1 SGHRS and CDR2 YFSETQ. The CDR3 is CASSDPGHLTGELFF. The CDR3 nucleotides read TGCGCCAGCAGCGATCCGGGACATCTAACCGGGGAGCTGTTTTTT.